This is a list of T cell receptor beta chains from one sample in a study of blood T cells in healthy people across ages. In TCRdb, the 5' RACE reads were re-called with MiXCR into one record per CDR3 protein. The sample records about 1 million distinct CDR3 sequences, 25% being singletons. Separately, the same data were catalogued under a study of T cells of mothers and their children.

Sample: blood. Receptors originate from a girl aged 2-9 years in good health. Each CDR3 is given with its conserved first and last residue. Each record gives: clone size, V gene, D gene, CDR3 length, J gene, CDR3 protein, CDR3 DNA. A D gene is named only where the DNA matches it firmly. Part of the rows lack a size; the others show once, few, many or a class for expanded clones.

size: few
V: TRBV7-9
D: NA
length: 14
J: TRBJ2-3
CDR3: CASSLRGRLDTQYF
DNA: TGTGCCAGCAGCTTGCGTGGGAGATTAGATACGCAGTATTTT

size: NA
V: TRBV10-2
D: NA
length: 13
J: TRBJ2-7
CDR3: CASEGTGTYEQYF
DNA: TGCGCCAGCGAAGGTACAGGCACCTACGAGCAGTACTTC

size: NA
V: TRBV4-1
D: TRBD2
length: 16
J: TRBJ2-1
CDR3: CASSQDLGGVTSEQFF
DNA: TGCGCCAGCAGCCAAGATCTCGGGGGGGTTACAAGTGAGCAGTTCTTC

size: few
V: TRBV12-3/TRBV12-4
D: NA
length: 11
J: TRBJ2-7
CDR3: CASSAVGEQYF
DNA: TGTGCCAGCAGCGCTGTGGGCGAGCAGTACTTC

size: NA
V: TRBV25-1
D: NA
length: 16
J: TRBJ2-5
CDR3: CASSEYFATGGETQYF
DNA: TGTGCCAGCAGTGAATATTTTGCAACGGGCGGAGAGACCCAGTACTTC

size: NA
V: TRBV7-2
D: NA
length: 16
J: TRBJ2-5
CDR3: CASSLANRGGQETQYF
DNA: TGTGCCAGCAGCCTAGCAAACAGGGGAGGACAAGAGACCCAGTACTTC

size: few
V: TRBV5-1
D: NA
length: 14
J: TRBJ1-2
CDR3: CASSLTSGDYGYTF
DNA: TGCGCCAGCAGCTTGACATCAGGGGACTATGGCTACACCTTC

size: few
V: TRBV28
D: NA
length: 14
J: TRBJ2-3
CDR3: CASSLTRFFNTQYF
DNA: TGTGCCAGCAGTTTGACTAGATTCTTCAATACGCAGTATTTT

size: few
V: TRBV4-2
D: NA
length: 18
J: TRBJ2-6
CDR3: CASSQGKTAATGANVLTF
DNA: TGTGCCAGCAGCCAAGGAAAGACCGCTGCCACTGGGGCCAACGTCCTGACTTTC

size: NA
V: TRBV7-2
D: NA
length: 14
J: TRBJ2-7
CDR3: CASSLGRISYEQYF
DNA: TGTGCCAGCAGCTTAGGCCGGATTTCCTACGAGCAGTACTTC

size: NA
V: TRBV29-1
D: TRBD1
length: 13
J: TRBJ2-6
CDR3: CSVDRDGANVLTF
DNA: TGCAGCGTAGACAGGGATGGGGCCAACGTCCTGACTTTC

size: few
V: TRBV12-3/TRBV12-4
D: NA
length: 14
J: TRBJ1-1
CDR3: CASIQHEGNTEAFF
DNA: TGTGCCAGCATTCAACACGAGGGGAACACTGAAGCTTTCTTT

size: NA
V: TRBV11-3
D: TRBD2
length: 16
J: TRBJ2-1
CDR3: CASSLGGETIYNEQFF
DNA: TGTGCCAGCAGCTTGGGGGGGGAGACGATCTACAATGAGCAGTTCTTC

size: few
V: TRBV29-1
D: NA
length: 13
J: TRBJ2-5
CDR3: CSVEGRFQETQYF
DNA: TGCAGCGTTGAGGGGCGGTTTCAAGAGACCCAGTACTTC

size: few
V: TRBV7-9
D: NA
length: 16
J: TRBJ2-6
CDR3: CASSSADRAGANVLTF
DNA: TGTGCCAGCAGCTCGGCCGACAGAGCTGGGGCCAACGTCCTGACTTTC

size: few
V: TRBV14
D: NA
length: 17
J: TRBJ2-3
CDR3: CASSPIFGSRDPDTQYF
DNA: TGTGCCAGCAGCCCGATCTTTGGCAGCCGTGACCCAGATACGCAGTATTTT